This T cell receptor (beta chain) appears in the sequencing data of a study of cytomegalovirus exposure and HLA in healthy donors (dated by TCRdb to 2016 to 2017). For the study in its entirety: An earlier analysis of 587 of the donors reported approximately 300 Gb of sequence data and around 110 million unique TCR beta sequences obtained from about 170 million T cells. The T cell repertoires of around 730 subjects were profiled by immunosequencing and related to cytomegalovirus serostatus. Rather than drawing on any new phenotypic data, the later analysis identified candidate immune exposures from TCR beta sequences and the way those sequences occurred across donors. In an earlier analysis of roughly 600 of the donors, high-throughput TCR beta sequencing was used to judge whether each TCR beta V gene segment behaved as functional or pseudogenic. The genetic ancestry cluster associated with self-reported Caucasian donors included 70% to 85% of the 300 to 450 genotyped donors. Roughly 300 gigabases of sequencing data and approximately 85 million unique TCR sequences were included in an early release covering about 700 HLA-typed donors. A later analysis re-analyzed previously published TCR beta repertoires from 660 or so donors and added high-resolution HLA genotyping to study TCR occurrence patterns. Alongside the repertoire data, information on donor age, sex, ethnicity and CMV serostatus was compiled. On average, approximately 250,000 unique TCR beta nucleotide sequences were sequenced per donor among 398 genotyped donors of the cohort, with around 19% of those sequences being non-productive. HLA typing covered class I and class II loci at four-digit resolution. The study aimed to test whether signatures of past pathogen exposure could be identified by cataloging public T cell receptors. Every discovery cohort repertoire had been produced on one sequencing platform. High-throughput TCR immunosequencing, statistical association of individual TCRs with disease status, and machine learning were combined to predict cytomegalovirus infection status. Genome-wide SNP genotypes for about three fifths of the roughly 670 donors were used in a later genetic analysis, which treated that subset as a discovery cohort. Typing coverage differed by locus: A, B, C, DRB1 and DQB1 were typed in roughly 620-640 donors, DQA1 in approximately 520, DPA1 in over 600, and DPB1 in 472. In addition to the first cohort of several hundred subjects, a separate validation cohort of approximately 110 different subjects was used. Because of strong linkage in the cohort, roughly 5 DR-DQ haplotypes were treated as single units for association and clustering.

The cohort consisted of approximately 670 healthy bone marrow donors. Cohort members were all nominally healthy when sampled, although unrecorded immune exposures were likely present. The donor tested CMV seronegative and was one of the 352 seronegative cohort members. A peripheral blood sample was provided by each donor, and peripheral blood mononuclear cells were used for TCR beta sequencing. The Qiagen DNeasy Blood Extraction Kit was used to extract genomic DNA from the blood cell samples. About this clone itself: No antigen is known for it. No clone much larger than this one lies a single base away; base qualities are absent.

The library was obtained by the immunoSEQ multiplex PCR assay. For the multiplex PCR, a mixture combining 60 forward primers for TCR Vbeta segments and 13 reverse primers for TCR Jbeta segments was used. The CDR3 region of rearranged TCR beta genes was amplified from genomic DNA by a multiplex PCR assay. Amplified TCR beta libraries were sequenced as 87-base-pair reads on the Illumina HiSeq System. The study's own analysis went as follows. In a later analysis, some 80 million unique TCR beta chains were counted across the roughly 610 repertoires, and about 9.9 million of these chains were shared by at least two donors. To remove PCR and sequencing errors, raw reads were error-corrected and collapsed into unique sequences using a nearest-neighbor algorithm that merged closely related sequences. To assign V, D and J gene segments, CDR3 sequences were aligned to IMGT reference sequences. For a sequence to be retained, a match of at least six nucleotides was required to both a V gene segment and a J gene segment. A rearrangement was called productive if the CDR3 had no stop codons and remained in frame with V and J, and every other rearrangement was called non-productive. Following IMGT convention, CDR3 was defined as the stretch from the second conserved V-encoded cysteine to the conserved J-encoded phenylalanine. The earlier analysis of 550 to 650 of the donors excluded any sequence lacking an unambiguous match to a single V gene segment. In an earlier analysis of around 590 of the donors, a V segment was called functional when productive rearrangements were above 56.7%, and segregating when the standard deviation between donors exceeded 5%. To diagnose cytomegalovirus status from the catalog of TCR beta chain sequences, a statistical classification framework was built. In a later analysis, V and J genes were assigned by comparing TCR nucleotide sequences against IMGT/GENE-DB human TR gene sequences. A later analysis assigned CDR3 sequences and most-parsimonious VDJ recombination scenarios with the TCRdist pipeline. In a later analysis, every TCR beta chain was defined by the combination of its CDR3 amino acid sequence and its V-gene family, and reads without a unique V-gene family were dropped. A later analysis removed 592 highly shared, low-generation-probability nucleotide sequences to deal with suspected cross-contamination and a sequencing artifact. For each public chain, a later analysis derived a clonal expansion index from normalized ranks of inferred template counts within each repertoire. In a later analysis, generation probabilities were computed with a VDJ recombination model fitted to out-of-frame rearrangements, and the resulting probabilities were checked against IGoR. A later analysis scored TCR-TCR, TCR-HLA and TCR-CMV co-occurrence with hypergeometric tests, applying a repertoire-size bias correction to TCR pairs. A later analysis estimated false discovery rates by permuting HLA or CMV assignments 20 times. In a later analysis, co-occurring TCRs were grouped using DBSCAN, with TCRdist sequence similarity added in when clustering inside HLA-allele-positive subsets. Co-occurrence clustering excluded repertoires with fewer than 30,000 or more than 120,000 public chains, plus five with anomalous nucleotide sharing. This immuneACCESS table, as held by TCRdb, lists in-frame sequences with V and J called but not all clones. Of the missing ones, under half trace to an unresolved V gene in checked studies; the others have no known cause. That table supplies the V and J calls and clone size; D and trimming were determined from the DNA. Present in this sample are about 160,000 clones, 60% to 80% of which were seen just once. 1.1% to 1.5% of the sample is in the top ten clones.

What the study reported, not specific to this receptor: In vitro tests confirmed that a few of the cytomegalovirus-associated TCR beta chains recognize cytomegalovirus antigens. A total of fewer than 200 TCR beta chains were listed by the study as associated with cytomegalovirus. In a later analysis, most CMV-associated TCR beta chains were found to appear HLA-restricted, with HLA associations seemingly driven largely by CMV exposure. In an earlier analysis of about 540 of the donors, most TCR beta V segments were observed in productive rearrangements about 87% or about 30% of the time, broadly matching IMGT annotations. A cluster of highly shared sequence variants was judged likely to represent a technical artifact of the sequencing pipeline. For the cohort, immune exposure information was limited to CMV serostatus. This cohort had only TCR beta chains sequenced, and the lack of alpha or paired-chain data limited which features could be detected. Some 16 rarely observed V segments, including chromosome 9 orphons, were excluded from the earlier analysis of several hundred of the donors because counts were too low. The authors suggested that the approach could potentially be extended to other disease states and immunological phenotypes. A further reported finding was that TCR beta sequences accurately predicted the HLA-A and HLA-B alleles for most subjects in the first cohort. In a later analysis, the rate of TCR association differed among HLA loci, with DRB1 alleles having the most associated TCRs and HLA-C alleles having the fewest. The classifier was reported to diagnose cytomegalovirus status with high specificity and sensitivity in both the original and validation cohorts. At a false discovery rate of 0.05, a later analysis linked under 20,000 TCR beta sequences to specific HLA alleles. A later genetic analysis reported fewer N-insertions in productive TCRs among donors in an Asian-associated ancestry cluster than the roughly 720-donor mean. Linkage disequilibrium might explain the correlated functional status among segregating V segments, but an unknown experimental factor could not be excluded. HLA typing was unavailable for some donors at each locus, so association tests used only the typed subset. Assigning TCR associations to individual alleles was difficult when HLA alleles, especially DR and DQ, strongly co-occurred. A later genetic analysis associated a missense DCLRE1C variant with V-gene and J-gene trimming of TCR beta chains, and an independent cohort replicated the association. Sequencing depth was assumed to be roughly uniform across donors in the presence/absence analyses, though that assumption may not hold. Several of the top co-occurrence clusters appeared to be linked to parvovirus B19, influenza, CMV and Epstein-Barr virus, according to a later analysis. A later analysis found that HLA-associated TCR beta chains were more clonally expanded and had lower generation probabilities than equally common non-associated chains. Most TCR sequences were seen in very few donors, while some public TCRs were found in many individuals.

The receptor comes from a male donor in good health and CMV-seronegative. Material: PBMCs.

The DNA sequence reads TGCGCCAGCAGGCGTCGACTAGGGAAGGATACCTACAATGAGCAGTTCTTC. Its protein product is CASRRRLGKDTYNEQFF. This sequence uses TRBV4-3 and TRBJ2-1; the D gene is perhaps TRBD2, on 6 matching bases. Per the germline V gene, LGHNA is the CDR1 and YSLEER is the CDR2. CDR3 length: 17 amino acids, cysteine to phenylalanine. The retained sequence is limited to the CDR3, 51 bases, with the frame set at the first base. The junction carries 20 bases between V and J, which are trimmed by 6 bases and 2 bases respectively.